Listed below are T cell receptor beta chains from one sample, sequenced in a study of T cell responses to AZD1222 COVID-19 vaccine. The assay was immunoSEQ multiplex PCR, and TCRdb's table has in-frame clones only and misses some. The table lists around 25,000 clones, roughly 84% of them singletons. Source: peripheral blood, taken 28 days after the second AZD1222 dose. The receptor source for this set is an adult who received the AZD1222 COVID-19 vaccine. The CDR3 runs from the conserved cysteine through the conserved F or W. A D gene is named only where the DNA matches it firmly. For some rows the clone size is stated as once, few or many, or as a class when expanded; others skip it.

TRBV12-3/TRBV12-4,TRBJ2-1,NA,NA,TGTGCCAGCAGTTTGAAGTCGGATGAGCAGTTCTTC,CASSLKSDEQFF
TRBV3-1/TRBV3-2,TRBJ1-1,NA,NA,TGTGCCAGCAGCCAAGATGGGGGGCGGGTAGCTTTCTTT,CASSQDGGRVAFF
TRBV24-1,TRBJ1-3,NA,NA,TGTGCCACCAGTGATACGGGACAAGGAAACACCATATATTTT,CATSDTGQGNTIYF
TRBV25-1,TRBJ2-7,NA,NA,TGTGCCAGCAGTGAACGCCAAGGCCTACAAAGCGTCGAGCAGTACTTC,CASSERQGLQSVEQYF
TRBV2,TRBJ2-7,NA,NA,TGTGCCAGCAGTGAAGGGACGGAAATTGCCCTCTACGAGCAGTACTTC,CASSEGTEIALYEQYF
TRBV5-1,TRBJ2-1,TRBD1,NA,TGCGCCAGCAGCAGAGGACAGGGCCCCTACAATGAGCAGTTCTTC,CASSRGQGPYNEQFF
TRBV28,TRBJ1-3,NA,NA,TGTGCCAGCAGGGGGATGGATGGAAACACCATATATTTT,CASRGMDGNTIYF
TRBV7-9,TRBJ2-4,TRBD1,NA,TGTGCCAGCAGCTTGCAACAGGGGCCCCTGATGCCAAAGAACATTCAGTACTTC,CASSLQQGPLMPKNIQYF
TRBV6-5,TRBJ1-2,NA,NA,TGTGCCAGCAGTTACTCGCAACAGGGAACTGGCTACACCTTC,CASSYSQQGTGYTF
TRBV5-1,TRBJ1-3,NA,NA,TGCGCCAGCAGCTTGACAGTTTCTGGAAACACCATATATTTT,CASSLTVSGNTIYF
TRBV6-2/TRBV6-3,TRBJ2-1,NA,once,TGTGCCAGCAGTCTGGGCCAAAACCCCTACAATGAGCAGTTCTTC,CASSLGQNPYNEQFF
TRBV11-2,TRBJ2-7,TRBD2,NA,TGTGCCAGCAGCAGAGGGACTAGCGGGAGGCTAACCTACGAGCAGTACTTC,CASSRGTSGRLTYEQYF
TRBV11-2,TRBJ1-5,NA,NA,TGTGCCAGCAGCTTAGATCGGGCTCAGCCCCAGCATTTT,CASSLDRAQPQHF
TRBV5-1,TRBJ2-7,TRBD2,NA,TGCGCCAGCAGCCCCATAGCGGGAGGGCTCCAGTCCTCCTACGAGCAGTACTTC,CASSPIAGGLQSSYEQYF
TRBV27,TRBJ2-2,NA,NA,TGTGCCAGCAGTTTATCTGGGGTGAGCACCGGGGAGCTGTTTTTT,CASSLSGVSTGELFF
TRBV27,TRBJ1-4,NA,NA,TGTGCCAGCAAGGCCAGGAAATATAATGAAAAACTGTTTTTT,CASKARKYNEKLFF
TRBV2,TRBJ1-4,NA,once,TGTGCCAGCGCTATAGAGGCCACGGGTAATGAAAAACTGTTTTTT,CASAIEATGNEKLFF
TRBV4-3,TRBJ2-1,NA,NA,TGCGCCAGCAGCCAAGACCCGGGACACCCTAGCAGGAATGAGCAGTTCTTC,CASSQDPGHPSRNEQFF
TRBV2,TRBJ1-1,NA,NA,TGTGCCAGCAGTCTCATGAACACTGAAGCTTTCTTT,CASSLMNTEAFF
TRBV5-1,TRBJ1-5,NA,NA,TGCGCCAGCAGCTTACAGGGTAGTCAGCCCCAGCATTTT,CASSLQGSQPQHF
TRBV19,TRBJ1-1,TRBD1,NA,TGTGCCAGTAGTTTCGGACAGGGGTGGTTTACTGAAGCTTTCTTT,CASSFGQGWFTEAFF
TRBV28,TRBJ1-1,NA,few,TGTGCCAGCAGTTTGGTTAACACTGAAGCTTTCTTT,CASSLVNTEAFF
TRBV11-2,TRBJ2-7,TRBD2,NA,TGTGCCAGCAGCTTAGGAGGGGCTAGCGGGAGGTACGAGCAGTACTTC,CASSLGGASGRYEQYF
TRBV13,TRBJ2-7,NA,NA,TGTGCCAGCGAAAGACGGGGGCGGGAGTTCACCTACGAGCAGTACTTC,CASERRGREFTYEQYF
TRBV5-1,TRBJ2-1,TRBD2,once,TGCGCCAGCAGCTTGTCCGCGGGAGTAGGCAATGAGCAGTTCTTC,CASSLSAGVGNEQFF
TRBV6-5,TRBJ2-3,NA,NA,TGTGCCAGCAGTTATGGCCCCACCGGGAGCACAGATACGCAGTATTTT,CASSYGPTGSTDTQYF
TRBV10-2,TRBJ1-6,NA,NA,TGCGCCAGCAGTGAGGCCGCAATGTCACCCCTCCACTTT,CASSEAAMSPLHF
TRBV30,TRBJ2-3,NA,NA,TGTGCCTGGACCAACGGGGATACGCAGTATTTT,CAWTNGDTQYF
TRBV9,TRBJ1-2,NA,NA,TGTGCCAGCAGCGTAGAGGGGACATTATATGGCTACACCTTC,CASSVEGTLYGYTF
TRBV2,TRBJ2-3,NA,NA,TGTGCCGGACCACTCCCTAGCGCCCCTAGCACAGATACGCAGTATTTT,CAGPLPSAPSTDTQYF
TRBV6-1,TRBJ2-7,NA,NA,TGTGCCAGCAGTGAACGGGCTGACGAGCAGTACTTC,CASSERADEQYF
TRBV4-2,TRBJ2-2,NA,NA,TGTGCCAGCAGCCAAGACCCACGAGCCGGGGAGCTGTTTTTT,CASSQDPRAGELFF
TRBV19,TRBJ1-4,NA,NA,TGTGCCAGTAGTATAGGACCAACTAATGAAAAACTGTTTTTT,CASSIGPTNEKLFF
TRBV19,TRBJ2-7,NA,few,TGTGCCAGTAGTATAGCCGGCCAGGGGAGGTACGAGCAGTACTTC,CASSIAGQGRYEQYF
TRBV7-2,TRBJ1-5,NA,NA,TGTGCCAGCAGCCCGGGACCGCACAATCAGCCCCAGCATTTT,CASSPGPHNQPQHF
TRBV9,TRBJ2-7,TRBD2,once,TGTGCCAGCAGCCCTCGGACTAGCCGGGGCTACGAGCAGTACTTC,CASSPRTSRGYEQYF
TRBV11-3,TRBJ2-5,TRBD2,NA,TGTGCCAGCAGCCCGGCGGGACTAGCGGGTGAGACCCAGTACTTC,CASSPAGLAGETQYF
TRBV27,TRBJ1-2,NA,NA,TGTGCCAGCAGTTCATCCGGGACGCCAAAGTATGGCTACACCTTC,CASSSSGTPKYGYTF
TRBV29-1,TRBJ2-1,NA,NA,TGCAGCGTTGCCCAACAGATTTCGTACAATGAGCAGTTCTTC,CSVAQQISYNEQFF
TRBV19,TRBJ1-5,NA,NA,TGTGCCAGTAGTATCTTGGGACCCTATAGCAATCAGCCCCAGCATTTT,CASSILGPYSNQPQHF
TRBV27,TRBJ2-3,TRBD1,NA,TGTGCCAGCAGTAAGGACAGGGGGTTCAGTACGCAGTATTTT,CASSKDRGFSTQYF
TRBV21-1,TRBJ1-2,NA,NA,TGTGCCAGCAGCAAACCAGGACACCCAACCTATGGCTACACCTTC,CASSKPGHPTYGYTF
TRBV13,TRBJ2-3,TRBD2,NA,TGTGCCAGCAGCTCACGGGTAGCGGGAGCATATACGCAGTATTTT,CASSSRVAGAYTQYF
TRBV15,TRBJ1-5,NA,NA,TGTGCCACCGCCGCGGGGATGGGTCAGCCCCAGCATTTT,CATAAGMGQPQHF
TRBV5-1,TRBJ2-4,NA,once,TGCGCCAGCAGCCCCGGGTATAGGGATCTTGGCAAAAACATTCAGTACTTC,CASSPGYRDLGKNIQYF
TRBV6-1,TRBJ2-3,TRBD2,NA,TGTGCCAGCAGTGAAGGGAGCGGGAGTTATTATACGCAGTATTTT,CASSEGSGSYYTQYF